Listed here are 21 T cell receptor beta chains from one sample, sequenced in a study of neurological immune-mediated disorders. From the 5' RACE reads, TCRdb called clonotypes with MiXCR, one entry per CDR3 protein. The sample records about 66,000 distinct CDR3 sequences, 4.5% being singletons. Sequencing was done on a sample of PBMCs. Receptors were obtained from a man aged 25 to 40 with multiple sclerosis.

This clonotype was detected only a few times. V and J are TRBV5-1 and TRBJ2-3, with 11 bases that match TRBD1. Trimming took 7 bases from V and 5 from J; bases not matched to a gene: 3. The CDR3 length is 13 residues. Germline V gives CDR1 SGHRS, CDR2 YFSETQ. Here the CDR3 DNA reads TGCGCCAGCTCGGGACAGGGGGGAGATACGCAGTATTTT. Translation gives CASSGQGGDTQYF.

This clonotype was seen repeatedly, ten times or more. This sequence joins TRBV20-1 and TRBJ2-3; D perhaps matches TRBD1 (7 bases). The CDR3 totals 15 residues. In germline, CDR1 is DFQATT, CDR2 SNEGSKA (reference sequence). The V end was cut by 6 bases, the J end by 0 bases, with 16 bases between. DNA of the CDR3: TGCAGTGCGCCCAGGGGGGCCGGGAGCACAGATACGCAGTATTTT. It codes for CSAPRGAGSTDTQYF.

This clonotype was counted at least ten times. This chain uses TRBV24-1 with TRBJ2-1; D call uncertain. The germline V and J ends were trimmed by 3 bases and 0 bases, with 11 bases remaining between them. There are 16 residues in the CDR3. Germline loops: CDR1 KGHDR, CDR2 SFDVKD. CDR3 sequence reads: CATSDRAAVSYNEQFF. CDR3 coding DNA: TGTGCCACCAGTGATAGGGCGGCAGTCTCCTACAATGAGCAGTTCTTC.

This clonotype was recorded at least ten times. This chain links TRBV5-1 with TRBJ2-1; D gene unclear. The germline gives CDR1 SGHRS, CDR2 YFSETQ. The CDR3 spans 14 residues. The germline V and J ends were trimmed by 0 bases and 1 base, with 5 bases remaining between them. CDR3 protein: CASSLATSYNEQFF. The CDR3 DNA is TGCGCCAGCAGCTTGGCCACTTCCTACAATGAGCAGTTCTTC.

This clonotype was counted at least ten times. The chain joins TRBV24-1 to TRBJ2-1; tentatively, D is TRBD2 (6 bases). The V gene's germline CDR1 is KGHDR and CDR2 SFDVKD. Between the trimmed V and J ends, which lost 3 bases and 12 bases, there was a span of 14 bases. CDR3 length equals 13 residues. The CDR3 here is CATSDALTGGQFF. The CDR3 nucleotides read TGTGCCACCAGTGATGCATTGACCGGGGGGCAGTTCTTC.

The chain couples TRBV3-1 to TRBJ1-2; D gene uncertain. Per germline, CDR1 LGHDT and CDR2 YNNKEL (reference sequence). Trimming took off 0 bases at V and 4 bases at J, with 12 bases between the two ends. The CDR3 spans 15 residues. CDR3 in DNA: TGTGCCAGCAGCCAAGATCACGCGGGTGGCTATGGCTACACCTTC. Translation: CASSQDHAGGYGYTF.

In this sample, this clonotype turned up many times. The chain carries TRBV7-8 and TRBJ2-1; the match to TRBD1 covers 7 bases. The CDR3 loop spans 15 amino acids. V dropped 1 base and J dropped 9; count of bases not matched to a gene: 9. Germline V gene data show CDR1 as SGHVS and CDR2 as FQNEAQ. CDR3 protein: CASSLVPDRASEQFF. The CDR3, as DNA: TGTGCCAGCAGCTTAGTACCAGACAGGGCGAGTGAGCAGTTCTTC.

This clonotype was counted a few times. V is TRBV15 and J is TRBJ1-2; D is undetermined. Deletions cut 0 bases from V and 4 bases from J, with 15 bases between. In germline, CDR1 is LNHNV, CDR2 YYDKDF (reference sequence). The CDR3 runs 16 residues. In nucleotides, the CDR3 is TGTGCCACCAGCAGAGATCGGACCGATAGGATCTATGGCTACACCTTC. As protein: CATSRDRTDRIYGYTF.

This clonotype has a count of ten or more. The chain recombines TRBV6-6 with TRBJ1-1; D unclear. Germline V gives CDR1 MNHNY, CDR2 SVGAGI (reference sequence). Trimming left V 2 bases short and J 2 bases short, with 6 bases between. This CDR3 spans 13 amino acids. The CDR3 sequence: CASSYVDNTEAFF. CDR3 nucleotides: TGTGCCAGCAGTTACGTGGATAACACTGAAGCTTTCTTT.

This clonotype has only a few counts. This rearrangement joins TRBV10-3 to TRBJ1-1, with TRBD1 as a possible D gene (5 bases). Per germline, CDR1 ENHRY and CDR2 SYGVKD. V lost 11 bases and J 4 bases, leaving 20 bases between the germline ends. The length of the CDR3 is 14 residues. The CDR3 DNA reads TGTGCCGTATCCTCGGGACTTACGATCACTGAAGCTTTCTTT. Translated: CAVSSGLTITEAFF.

This clonotype came up many times. The gene calls are TRBV5-6 and TRBJ2-4; D possibly corresponds to TRBD2 (6 bases). The V gene lost 0 bases and the J gene lost 7 bases, with 11 bases spanning the gap. The germline CDR1 and CDR2 sequences are SGHDT and YYEEEE. The CDR3 has 14 amino acids. The CDR3: CASSLGGAGNIQYF. The CDR3 DNA is TGTGCCAGCAGCTTGGGGGGCGCGGGGAACATTCAGTACTTC.

This clonotype was counted a few times. V usage is TRBV5-1 and J usage is TRBJ2-1; 9 bases align to TRBD1. Germline CDR1 reads SGHRS; CDR2 reads YFSETQ. This CDR3 is 15 amino acids long. V lost 4 bases and J lost 6; bases outside the gene matches: 8. CDR3 nucleotide sequence: TGCGCCAGCAGCACCGGGACAGGGACAGGCAATGAGCAGTTCTTC. Protein product: CASSTGTGTGNEQFF.

This clonotype was observed many times. The CDR3 loop reads CASSFMGTDGYTF. Written as DNA, the CDR3 is TGTGCCAGCAGCTTCATGGGGACGGACGGCTACACCTTC. This rearrangement joins TRBV7-9 to TRBJ1-2, with a weak D call TRBD1 (5 bases). This CDR3 has 13 residues. From germline, CDR1 is SEHNR and CDR2 FQNEAQ (reference sequence). Between the trimmed V and J ends, which lost 3 bases and 8 bases, there was a span of 13 bases.

The CDR3 DNA follows: TGTGCCAGCAGCCACCTAAATAGCGGGACTGAAGCTTTCTTT. Translated: CASSHLNSGTEAFF. V gene TRBV14 combines with J gene TRBJ1-1, with no clear D. The germline V gene encodes CDR1 SGHDN and CDR2 FVKESK. V lost 3 bases, J lost 5 bases, and 13 bases lay in between. There are 14 residues in the CDR3.

This clonotype was counted a few times. Relative to the germline gene, one junction end is altered; a read error may explain this. The chain recombines TRBV9 with TRBJ1-6; D not certain. The CDR3 loop spans 15 amino acids. From germline, CDR1 is SGDLS and CDR2 YYNGEE. The CDR3: CASSLREQSNSPLNF. CDR3 in DNA: TGTGCCAGCAGCCTTAGAGAACAGTCTAATTCACCCCTCAACTTT.

This clonotype has a handful of counts. The chain is built from TRBV19 and TRBJ1-2, with D perhaps TRBD1 (5 bases). The germline V gene encodes CDR1 LNHDA and CDR2 SQIVND (reference sequence). Deletions cut 7 bases from V and 0 bases from J, with 9 bases between. The CDR3 sequence is 13 residues long. In DNA form, the CDR3 reads TGTGCCAGTAAGGAGGGGTCTAACTATGGCTACACCTTC. Its protein product is CASKEGSNYGYTF.

In its sample, this clonotype was seen many times. The chain carries TRBV12-3 or TRBV12-4 and TRBJ1-2; possibly TRBD1 for D (6 bases). V lost 2 bases to trimming and J lost 7 bases, with 17 bases between them. The CDR3 consists of 15 residues. The DNA for the CDR3 is TGTGCCAGCAGTTTATCGTCCAGGGGCCCCTTTGGCTACACCTTC. Translated: CASSLSSRGPFGYTF.

This clonotype has ten or more counts. V usage is TRBV5-1 and J usage is TRBJ1-2, with TRBD1 as a possible D gene (6 bases). V was clipped by 4 bases and J by 8 bases, with 21 bases between them. CDR3 length equals 15 residues. Germline assignment: CDR1 SGHRS and CDR2 YFSETQ. CDR3 sequence: CASSQGQSPASGYTF. CDR3 DNA: TGCGCCAGCAGCCAGGGACAAAGCCCAGCTTCAGGCTACACCTTC.

The gene calls are TRBV7-2 and TRBJ1-1; 7 bases align to TRBD1. V lost 5 bases and J lost 1; bases outside the gene matches: 13. Germline loops: CDR1 SGHTA, CDR2 FQGNSA. The CDR3 length is 17 residues. The DNA for the CDR3 is TGTGCCAGCAGCCTTAGGGGGGGGGACAGAGGGAACACTGAAGCTTTCTTT. This gives the protein CASSLRGGDRGNTEAFF. The variable domain in full, completed from reference TRBV7-2 and TRBJ1-1, reads GAGVSQSPSNKVTEKGKDVELRCDPISGHTALYWYRQSLGQGLEFLIYFQGNSAPDKSGLPSDRFSAERTGGSVSTLTIQRTQQEDSAVYLCASSLRGGDRGNTEAFFGQGTRLTVV.

The sample holds a few counts of this clonotype. The genes are TRBV12-3 or TRBV12-4 and TRBJ1-1; the D gene is possibly TRBD1 (6 bases). V was clipped by 8 bases and J by 7 bases, with 20 bases between them. The CDR3 has 14 amino acids. The CDR3 DNA reads as TGTGCCAGCTTTCCCACCAGGGGAAGAATTGAAGCTTTCTTT. Its protein is CASFPTRGRIEAFF.

This clonotype was seen only a few times. The CDR3, as DNA: TGTGCCAGCGGCACGACAGGGGGGAAAGAGACCCAGTACTTC. It specifies CASGTTGGKETQYF. The gene calls are TRBV12-3 or TRBV12-4 and TRBJ2-5; 9 bases match TRBD1. The CDR3 is made up of 14 amino acids. V was clipped by 8 bases and J by 3 bases; unmatched bases: 7.